The sequence of this T cell receptor (beta chain) was determined in a study of blood T cells in healthy people across ages (dated by TCRdb to 2013 to 2016). As for the study more broadly: Template switching captured roughly one uniquely barcoded TCR beta cDNA molecule per two T cells in model experiments. Using deep sequencing normalized with unique cDNA molecular identifiers, the study measured how TCR beta repertoire diversity changes with age. Four age groups were formed from the donors: young (average about 15 years), middle-aged (less than 40), aged (roughly 59) and long-lived (more than 75). The study analyzed two additional independent replicas of 1 million unique cDNA reads from the same blood draw for two donors, one aged 18 to 30 and one aged 80 or older. The paper as a whole reports these results and caveats: Donor CMV infection status was unknown, potentially confounding age-related changes in expanded clonotypes. The long-lived group showed more naive CD4+ T cells, fewer expanded clones and increased TCR diversity than the aged group, suggesting age selection. Estimates of total diversity based on one million sequenced T cells were considered lower bounds and underestimates. Observed TCR beta diversity per million T cells fell roughly linearly with age, and a significant reduction was already apparent by age approximately 40. A strong correlation was found between observed TCR beta diversity and the percentage of naive T cells measured by flow cytometry. Conclusive comparison of naive and antigen-experienced compartments was prevented by the profiling of bulk unsorted PBMCs.

The roughly 39 donors, aged about 6 to 95 years, were systemically healthy Caucasian individuals from Russia. About 9.1 milliliters of peripheral blood were collected from each donor into EDTA-treated Vacutainer tubes. PBMCs were isolated by Ficoll-Paque density-gradient centrifugation, with at least 6 million obtained per sample. Trizol reagent was used to extract total RNA from PBMCs, with at least 6 micrograms per sample. For every donor, an aliquot of PBMCs went through flow cytometry to measure the percentages of naive CD45RAhigh/CD27high T cells. In the case of this clonotype: Its antigen specificity is not known. Base qualities are not provided; no much larger clone lies one nucleotide away.

Libraries were built with 5' RACE. The sequencer listed for this sample is Illumina HiSeq 2500. A second about 7 to 12 cycle PCR used a sample-barcoded 5' primer and a J-beta primer mix. A template-switch 5' adaptor carrying 12 random nucleotides introduced a unique molecular identifier onto each TCR beta cDNA molecule. Each sample yielded at least 2.5 million CDR3-containing paired-end reads. First-strand cDNA synthesis was performed from all RNA using the Mint cDNA synthesis kit, with priming by a TRBC-specific oligonucleotide. Following uracil-DNA glycosylase treatment, a first 18-cycle PCR with universal primers M1SS and BC2_uni_R was performed on all cDNA. The paper's data handling went like this. Each sample was normalized by randomly selecting 1 million high-quality reads, each carrying a distinct molecular identifier. Reads with shared molecular identifiers were discarded instead of being binned into consensus sequences. MiTCR, run with a Q25 quality threshold and the strictest error-elimination algorithm, handled CDR3 identification, clonotype clustering and error correction. Lower-bound total TCR beta diversity was estimated with a nonparametric unseen species model using Euler transformation. The public reads were reanalyzed by TCRdb: fastp trimming at Q25, MiXCR alignment, in-frame beta chains only. Identical CDR3 protein sequences are pooled into one entry, listed with their most common genes and DNA. The V and J calls, along with clone size, are taken from TCRdb and not from the paper's own processing. For this sample there are roughly 1 million distinct CDR3 sequences; about 23% appear just once. The ten biggest clones cover about 0.69% of the sample.

Spanning cysteine to phenylalanine, the CDR3 consists of 14 amino acids. The entry retains the CDR3 DNA only, 42 bases that are in frame from base 1. V is clipped by 8 bases and J by 4 bases, and the sequence between their germline boundaries is 18 bases long. CDR1 and CDR2, per the germline V gene, are MDHEN and SYDVKM. Separately, the same data were catalogued under a study of T cells of mothers and their children. The second study's paper adds: Donors were nine systemically healthy Caucasian individuals: three mothers and their six children. cDNA synthesis used all of the extracted RNA, with around 1.6 ug of RNA in each 15 ul reaction. In the second PCR, the M1S primer added sample barcodes and 2-4 random nucleotides. Over 8 million TCR beta CDR3 reads came from each mother, compared with approximately 3.1 million reads from each child. Thymic selection similarly shapes TCR recombination output in related and unrelated pairs, with minor effect from inherited differences. Related mother-child pairs always showed normalized repertoire overlap that was slightly higher than in unrelated mother-child pairs, though the difference was never significant. With a sensitivity of approximately 100 clones per million clonotypes, no persistent microchimeric T cell clones were detected. The study used deep NGS to compare TCR beta repertoires of mothers and children, seeking features distinguishing related mother-child pairs from unrelated individuals. Mothers averaged roughly 40 +/- 4 years of age and children averaged around 10 +/- 4 years. Libraries were sequenced on Illumina HiSeq 2000 with 100+100 nt paired-end reads after adapter ligation with NEBNext reagents. To prevent cross-contamination, the mother and child libraries were prepared one month apart and sequenced in separate runs. For each donor, somewhere between about 500,000 and 2,300,000 distinct TCR beta clonotypes were identified. Naive TCR beta clonotypes were estimated from low-frequency clonotypes matched to each donor's FACS-determined naive share, without sorting.

This TCR was recovered from a girl aged 2-10 years in good health. The sequence is built from TRBV28 and TRBJ2-7; the best D guess is TRBD2, with 5 bases matching. The sequenced sample was blood. The sequence in DNA is TGTGCCAGCGGAGGCGACGGAATGGGGTACGAGCAGTACTTC. Its translation reads: CASGGDGMGYEQYF. Supplemented by the reference TRBV28 and TRBJ2-7 proteins around the CDR3, the complete variable domain is DVKVTQSSRYLVKRTGEKVFLECVQDMDHENMFWYRQDPGLGLRLIYFSYDVKMKEKGDIPEGYSVSREKKERFSLILESASTNQTSMYLCASGGDGMGYEQYFGPGTRLTVT.